The source of this T cell receptor (beta chain) is a study of T cells in Graves' hyperthyroidism and ophthalmopathy. This clonotype occurred many times. No antigen is known for it. There were TCR beta CDR3 regions amplified from RNA transcripts. The HTBI primer set was used in a first-round RT-PCR of the TCR CDR3. TCRdb reanalysed the multiplex PCR reads using MiXCR and keeps one entry per CDR3 protein. The profile covers fewer than 450,000 distinct CDR3 sequences, with about a sixth appearing a single time and around a third taken by the ten largest. Study findings and constraints: From stable hyperthyroidism, ophthalmopathy was set apart by a 13 V-J model.

This CDR3 is built from 14 residues. The ends lost 6 bases at V and 7 bases at J; junction bases unmatched: 3. Newly diagnosed patients aged 18 to 65 had hyperthyroidism of under 2 months' duration. Preceding any ophthalmopathy symptoms, the blood sample dates from first hyperthyroidism diagnosis. Material for sequencing was blood. The V gene is TRBV12-3 or TRBV12-4, the J gene TRBJ2-2, with TRBD2 identical over 12 bases. The source of this sequence is a woman in her twenties or thirties with Graves' hyperthyroidism that later progressed to Graves' ophthalmopathy. CDR3 in amino acids: CASRTSGSGGELFF. The CDR3 region has the DNA TGTGCCAGCAGGACTAGCGGGAGCGGCGGGGAGCTGTTTTTT.